This TCR beta chain was identified in a study of beta chain features in type 1 diabetes. Study in general: Analysis included around 110,000,000 sorted cells drawn from all samples.

CDR1 and CDR2 (germline): SQVTM, ANQGSEA. The V end lost 4 bases, the J end lost 7 bases, and 17 bases lay between the germline ends. CDR3 length: 14 amino acids. Every sorted population was more than 95% pure. This clone was counted a few times. Its antigen is currently unknown. Whole-study results and caveats: Whatever favoring of shorter templates PCR might show would apply equally to patients and controls. A closer apparent resemblance between naive, central memory and Treg TCRB repertoires was seen in patients than in healthy donors.

Expressed TCRB transcripts got sequenced, as all isolated RNA was reverse transcribed. Only in-frame clones appear in the TCRdb table, and some are missing; sequencing was by immunoSEQ multiplex PCR. This sample has hundreds of thousands of clones, with 11% found just once. The source material was naive CD4+ T cells from blood. The chain joins TRBV29-1 to TRBJ2-1; perhaps TRBD1 as D (7 bases). The source is a woman under 30 in good health. CDR3 DNA sequence: TGCAGCGTTGTACGACAGGGAGGTCGGAATGAGCAGTTCTTC. As protein: CSVVRQGGRNEQFF.